Shown below are 27 T cell receptor beta chains from a single sample sequenced in a study of control samples from healthy donors and cancer patients. TCRdb's copy holds only in-frame clones and misses some; the assay was immunoSEQ multiplex PCR. The sample lists some 120,000 clones; approximately 92% were seen once. The source material was blood. All receptors come from a man aged 18 to 29 in good health.

The chain combines TRBV27 with TRBJ1-1; D unclear. V dropped 8 bases and J dropped 1 base, with 11 bases sitting between them. The CDR3 has 13 residues. Germline lookup yields CDR1 MNHEY and CDR2 SMNVEV (reference sequence). Here the CDR3 reads CASYAGPNTEAFF. The CDR3 bases are TGTGCCAGCTACGCAGGCCCGAACACTGAAGCTTTCTTT.

The genes are TRBV7-3 and TRBJ2-7, with D perhaps TRBD1 or TRBD2 (5 bases each). The CDR3 spans 16 residues. V gave up 5 bases and J gave up 4 bases, with 21 bases separating them. Germline V lookup: CDR1 SGHTA, CDR2 FQGTGA. The CDR3, as DNA: TGTGCCAGCAGCCGAACTTACCGGGACGCCCAATACGAGCAGTACGTC. It specifies CASSRTYRDAQYEQYV.

This chain joins TRBV5-1 and TRBJ2-1; TRBD1 is a possible D gene (5 bases). This CDR3 region has 14 residues. Trimming pared 4 bases from V and 6 bases from J, leaving 14 bases between. Germline V gene lookup returns CDR1 SGHRS and CDR2 YFSETQ. CDR3 protein: CASSRETRGNEQFF. In DNA form, the CDR3 reads TGCGCCAGCAGCCGCGAAACAAGGGGCAATGAGCAGTTCTTC. Combining the CDR3 with reference TRBV5-1 and TRBJ2-1 gives the whole variable domain KAGVTQTPRYLIKTRGQQVTLSCSPISGHRSVSWYQQTPGQGLQFLFEYFSETQRNKGNFPGRFSGRQFSNSRSEMNVSTLELGDSALYLCASSRETRGNEQFFGPGTRLTVL.

This clone appeared once. The rearrangement uses TRBV10-2 and TRBJ2-2; weak D call: TRBD2 (6 bases). Germline V lookup: CDR1 WSHSY, CDR2 SAAADI. Between the trimmed V and J ends, which lost 2 bases and 5 bases, there was a span of 12 bases. The CDR3 is made up of 15 amino acids. CDR3 protein: CASSEGRGGTGELFF. In DNA, the CDR3 is TGCGCCAGCAGTGAGGGGCGGGGAGGAACCGGGGAGCTGTTTTTT.

The rearrangement links TRBV29-1 to TRBJ2-2; TRBD2 matches at 8 bases. Germline loops: CDR1 SQVTM, CDR2 ANQGSEA. V shed 5 bases and J 4 bases; nucleotides not matched to a gene: 3. There are 13 residues in the CDR3. The CDR3 loop is CSVSGRITGELFF. For the CDR3, the DNA is TGCAGCGTTAGCGGGAGAATCACCGGGGAGCTGTTTTTT.

The V and J genes are TRBV15 and TRBJ1-4, with a tentative D call TRBD1 (5 bases). This CDR3 contains 14 residues. From germline, CDR1 is LNHNV and CDR2 YYDKDF (reference sequence). V lost 8 bases, J lost 0 bases, and 10 bases lay in between. This CDR3 is CATGGETTNEKLFF. The DNA of the CDR3 is TGTGCCACCGGGGGGGAAACAACTAATGAAAAACTGTTTTTT.

The V gene is TRBV2, the J gene TRBJ2-7; D call uncertain. Germline CDR1 reads SNHLY; CDR2 reads FYNNEI. V was pared by 4 bases and J by 0 bases, with 10 bases between. This CDR3 is 14 amino acids long. The CDR3 sequence: CASSVRRHSYEQYF. The CDR3, as DNA: TGTGCCAGCAGTGTAAGGCGGCACTCCTACGAGCAGTACTTC.

The rearrangement links TRBV7-3 to TRBJ2-7; 12 positions agree with TRBD2. With V trimmed by 5 bases and J by 3 bases, 11 bases remained unmatched. Germline CDR1 SGHTA, CDR2 FQGTGA. This CDR3 spans 17 amino acids. The CDR3 nucleotides read TGTGCCAGCAGCCCTAAAGCAGGACTAGCGGGGTTCTACGAGCAGTACGTC. This encodes CASSPKAGLAGFYEQYV.

This clone was recorded only once. The chain is built from TRBV2 and TRBJ1-1; D not resolved. This CDR3 spans 13 amino acids. CDR1 SNHLY and CDR2 FYNNEI come from the germline V gene. V dropped 3 bases and J dropped 2 bases, with 7 bases sitting between them. The CDR3 region has the DNA TGTGCCAGCAGTGATGACGTAAACACTGAAGCTTTCTTT. Translation: CASSDDVNTEAFF.

This chain joins TRBV2 and TRBJ2-1; 8 bases map to TRBD2. Germline CDR1 is SNHLY and CDR2 is FYNNEI. The CDR3 spans 16 residues. J lost 3 bases, V lost 4 bases, and 8 bases had no gene match. The CDR3 DNA is TGTGCCAGCAGTGCCTCAGCGGGGGATCTCTACAATGAGCAGTTCTTC. The encoded protein is CASSASAGDLYNEQFF.

The chain uses TRBV6-5 and TRBJ2-7, with D perhaps matching TRBD2 (6 bases). The CDR3 consists of 14 residues. V was shortened by 8 bases and J by 3 bases, with 17 bases between the two germline ends. Germline loops: CDR1 MNHEY, CDR2 SVGAGI. DNA for the CDR3: TGTGCCAGCCCTGGCGGAGGGGTTGACTACGAGCAGTACTTC. It is translated as CASPGGGVDYEQYF.

This clone was seen a single time. This chain connects TRBV28 to TRBJ2-4; D tentatively reads TRBD1 or TRBD2 (5 bases each). The V end was cut by 6 bases, the J end by 7 bases, with 16 bases between. This CDR3 is built from 14 residues. Germline values: CDR1 MDHEN, CDR2 SYDVKM. CDR3 sequence reads: CASSSPGAYNIQYF. The CDR3 DNA sequence: TGTGCCAGCAGCTCCCCCGGGGCCTACAACATTCAGTACTTC.

The J gene is TRBJ1-3, the V gene TRBV29-1; 8 bases are shared with TRBD1. With 6 bases clipped from V and 3 bases from J, the junction kept 7 bases outside the gene matches. Germline V lookup: CDR1 SQVTM, CDR2 ANQGSEA. The CDR3 contains 14 residues. The CDR3 DNA reads as TGCAGCGTCGTAGGACAGGGCGATGGAAACACCATATATTTT. This encodes CSVVGQGDGNTIYF.

V is TRBV5-4 and J is TRBJ1-2; D is unclear. Germline values: CDR1 SGHNT, CDR2 YYREEE (reference sequence). Deletions cut 0 bases from V and 8 bases from J, with 23 bases between. The CDR3 is 17 residues long. CDR3: CASSLALADRSSRGYTF. CDR3 in DNA: TGTGCCAGCAGCTTGGCCCTAGCCGATCGCTCCTCCAGAGGCTACACCTTC. The complete variable domain, with remaining parts taken from reference TRBV5-4 and TRBJ1-2, reads ETGVTQSPTHLIKTRGQQVTLRCSSQSGHNTVSWYQQALGQGPQFIFQYYREEENGRGNFPPRFSGLQFPNYSSELNVNALELDDSALYLCASSLALADRSSRGYTFGSGTRLTVV.

The CDR3 coding sequence is TGCGCCAGCGGCGTACGGGGAGATACGCAGTATTTT. Its protein is CASGVRGDTQYF. The rearrangement uses TRBV5-1 and TRBJ2-3, with a tentative D call TRBD2 (5 bases). The CDR3 spans 12 residues. The germline CDR1 and CDR2 sequences are SGHRS and YFSETQ. V lost 7 bases to trimming and J lost 5 bases, with 11 bases between them.

This sequence joins TRBV7-9 and TRBJ1-1; D remains ambiguous. V lost 3 bases to trimming and J lost 1 base, with 6 bases between them. This CDR3 is built from 13 residues. Germline-derived CDR1 and CDR2 are SEHNR and FQNEAQ (reference sequence). CDR3 loop: CASSFQENTEAFF. The CDR3 region has the DNA TGTGCCAGCAGCTTTCAGGAGAACACTGAAGCTTTCTTT. The complete variable domain, with remaining parts taken from reference TRBV7-9 and TRBJ1-1, reads DTGVSQNPRHKITKRGQNVTFRCDPISEHNRLYWYRQTLGQGPEFLTYFQNEAQLEKSRLLSDRFSAERPKGSFSTLEIQRTEQGDSAMYLCASSFQENTEAFFGQGTRLTVV.

In this sample, this clone turned up a few times. V usage is TRBV6-5 and J usage is TRBJ1-4; D ambiguous. V was shortened by 5 bases and J by 5 bases, with 3 bases between the two germline ends. The CDR3 totals 11 residues. The germline CDR1 and CDR2 sequences are MNHEY and SVGAGI. DNA of the CDR3: TGTGCCAGCAGTATCAATGAAAAACTGTTTTTT. Translating it yields CASSINEKLFF.

The chain uses TRBV27 and TRBJ2-7, with D perhaps matching TRBD2 (7 bases). Germline V gene lookup returns CDR1 MNHEY and CDR2 SMNVEV (reference sequence). The V gene lost 3 bases and the J gene lost 3 bases, with 12 bases spanning the gap. This CDR3 contains 14 residues. CDR3 DNA: TGTGCCAGCAGTTTGTCGGGGGGCTACTACGAGCAGTACTTC. Translating it yields CASSLSGGYYEQYF.

The chain recombines TRBV7-3 with TRBJ2-3; D unclear. V shed 2 bases and J shed 0 bases, with 12 bases lying between them. Germline values: CDR1 SGHTA, CDR2 FQGTGA. This CDR3 spans 16 amino acids. CDR3 protein: CASSLYSSPSTDTQYF. The CDR3 DNA is TGTGCCAGCAGCTTATATTCATCACCTAGCACAGATACGCAGTATTTT.

The V call is TRBV7-6, the J call TRBJ2-1; TRBD2 agrees at 9 bases. The junction had 6 bases not matched to a gene; V was cut back by 3 bases and J by 9 bases. This CDR3 contains 14 residues. The V gene's germline CDR1 is SGHVS and CDR2 FNYEAQ. In nucleotides, the CDR3 is TGTGCCAGCAGCTTGGGGCGGGGGGGCGCTGAGCAGTTCTTC. This encodes CASSLGRGGAEQFF.

The chain employs TRBV28 and TRBJ1-5; 7 bases line up with TRBD1. V was clipped by 6 bases and J by 4 bases; unmatched bases: 6. CDR1 MDHEN and CDR2 SYDVKM come from the germline V gene. This CDR3 spans 14 amino acids. The CDR3 sequence: CASSGTAANQPQHF. The CDR3 DNA reads TGTGCCAGCAGCGGGACAGCGGCTAATCAGCCCCAGCATTTT.

The chain links TRBV7-9 to TRBJ2-1; perhaps TRBD2 as D (5 bases). V lost 4 bases and J lost 0, with 16 bases in between. CDR1 is SEHNR, CDR2 FQNEAQ, per germline (reference sequence). The length of the CDR3 is 17 residues. This CDR3 is CASSYPPAEISYNEQFF. In nucleotides, the CDR3 is TGTGCCAGCAGCTACCCCCCAGCGGAGATCTCCTACAATGAGCAGTTCTTC.

The chain combines TRBV24-1 with TRBJ1-5; D ambiguous. V gave up 4 bases and J gave up 9 bases, with 9 bases separating them. In germline, CDR1 is KGHDR, CDR2 SFDVKD. The length of the CDR3 is 12 residues. CDR3 sequence reads: CATSDSLGPQHF. The CDR3, as DNA: TGTGCCACCAGTGACTCTCTAGGGCCCCAGCATTTT.

V gene TRBV5-1 combines with J gene TRBJ2-5, with 8 bases lining up with TRBD2. Germline trimming cut 4 bases from V and 3 bases from J; bases unmatched to any gene: 14. This CDR3 region has 17 residues. Germline assignment: CDR1 SGHRS and CDR2 YFSETQ. CDR3 coding DNA: TGCGCCAGCAGCCCGGGAGGTTTCGGGAGGGTCAAAGAGACCCAGTACTTC. Translated, it gives CASSPGGFGRVKETQYF.

The chain links TRBV24-1 to TRBJ2-3; D might be TRBD2 (5 bases). The CDR3 runs to 16 residues. V lost 6 bases and J lost 2, with 17 bases in between. CDR1 KGHDR and CDR2 SFDVKD come from the germline V gene. The CDR3 DNA follows: TGTGCCACCAGTCCCGGGGATCGTACAATCACAGATACGCAGTATTTT. Its protein product is CATSPGDRTITDTQYF.

The chain links TRBV27 to TRBJ1-5, with D uncertain. This CDR3 is 13 amino acids long. V was trimmed by 4 bases and J by 9 bases, leaving 13 bases between them. Germline V CDR1 and CDR2: MNHEY, SMNVEV (reference sequence). CDR3 region: CASSSVKIGPQHF. DNA for the CDR3: TGTGCCAGCAGTTCCGTCAAGATCGGGCCCCAGCATTTT.

This chain connects TRBV2 to TRBJ2-5, with D unresolved. The CDR3 contains 13 residues. The germline gives CDR1 SNHLY, CDR2 FYNNEI. V was trimmed by 4 bases and J by 7 bases, leaving 13 bases between them. CDR3 region: CASSGALVGTQYF. The CDR3 DNA reads as TGTGCCAGCAGTGGTGCCTTGGTAGGGACCCAGTACTTC.